This TCR beta chain was obtained from a study of blood T cell repertoires in COVID-19. Study context: COVID-19 samples from acute and convalescent phases originated in the United States, Italy and Spain.

This clone was detected only once. V was clipped by 1 base and J by 6 bases, with 13 bases between them. The length of the CDR3 is 15 residues. The germline CDR1 and CDR2 sequences are LGHDT and YNNKEL (reference sequence). Libraries were prepared by immunoSEQ multiplex PCR; TCRdb keeps only in-frame clonotypes and omits some of them. The sample includes about 74,000 clones, about four fifths seen only once; the top ten take 30% to 45%. The sequencing input was peripheral blood. The chain uses TRBV3-1 (or the pseudogene TRBV3-2) and TRBJ1-5, with D perhaps matching TRBD1 (5 bases). The origin of this receptor is a man between 65 and 85 years old with acute or convalescent COVID-19. CDR3 sequence reads: CASSQGGGTSQPQHF. CDR3 coding DNA: TGTGCCAGCAGCCAAGGGGGGGGGACCAGTCAGCCCCAGCATTTT.